This TCR beta chain comes out of a study of regulatory T cells in long-lasting Graves disease. iRepertoire HTBI primers and Arm-PCR of CDR3 regions built TCR beta libraries. TCRdb reanalysed the multiplex PCR reads using MiXCR and keeps one entry per CDR3 protein. The top ten hold over 7.5% of the sample, which has about 470,000 distinct CDR3 sequences, around 21% seen once. Time point reported: persistent/refractory GD, antithyroid drugs over 5 years with positive TRAb. Extracted PBMC RNA gave rise to the TCR library. Graves' disease diagnoses used American Thyroid Association guidelines. Regarding the study as a whole: For persistent Graves' patients, TCR diversity was lower than for newly diagnosed ones. Whereas new patients shared 870 or so public clonotypes, persistent patients shared more, at about 2,500.

A note on this clonotype: Its target is not known.

This CDR3 region has 16 residues. CDR1 is SGHVS, CDR2 FQNEAQ, per germline. The ends were cut back, 4 bases at V and 2 bases at J, with 16 bases in the middle. Sample: peripheral blood mononuclear cells (PBMCs), taken when the disease was refractory, from a patient treated with antithyroid drugs. This clonotype was sampled from a female donor with Graves disease. This chain joins TRBV7-8 and TRBJ2-3; D is unclear. CDR3 sequence reads: CASSSNKFRTTDTQYF. The CDR3 coding sequence is TGTGCCAGCAGCTCCAATAAGTTCCGGACCACAGATACGCAGTATTTT. Filled out from reference TRBV7-8 and TRBJ2-3, the complete variable domain reads GAGVSQSPRYKVAKRGQDVALRCDPISGHVSLFWYQQALGQGPEFLTYFQNEAQLDKSGLPSDRFFAERPEGSVSTLKIQRTQQEDSAVYLCASSSNKFRTTDTQYFGPGTRLTVL.